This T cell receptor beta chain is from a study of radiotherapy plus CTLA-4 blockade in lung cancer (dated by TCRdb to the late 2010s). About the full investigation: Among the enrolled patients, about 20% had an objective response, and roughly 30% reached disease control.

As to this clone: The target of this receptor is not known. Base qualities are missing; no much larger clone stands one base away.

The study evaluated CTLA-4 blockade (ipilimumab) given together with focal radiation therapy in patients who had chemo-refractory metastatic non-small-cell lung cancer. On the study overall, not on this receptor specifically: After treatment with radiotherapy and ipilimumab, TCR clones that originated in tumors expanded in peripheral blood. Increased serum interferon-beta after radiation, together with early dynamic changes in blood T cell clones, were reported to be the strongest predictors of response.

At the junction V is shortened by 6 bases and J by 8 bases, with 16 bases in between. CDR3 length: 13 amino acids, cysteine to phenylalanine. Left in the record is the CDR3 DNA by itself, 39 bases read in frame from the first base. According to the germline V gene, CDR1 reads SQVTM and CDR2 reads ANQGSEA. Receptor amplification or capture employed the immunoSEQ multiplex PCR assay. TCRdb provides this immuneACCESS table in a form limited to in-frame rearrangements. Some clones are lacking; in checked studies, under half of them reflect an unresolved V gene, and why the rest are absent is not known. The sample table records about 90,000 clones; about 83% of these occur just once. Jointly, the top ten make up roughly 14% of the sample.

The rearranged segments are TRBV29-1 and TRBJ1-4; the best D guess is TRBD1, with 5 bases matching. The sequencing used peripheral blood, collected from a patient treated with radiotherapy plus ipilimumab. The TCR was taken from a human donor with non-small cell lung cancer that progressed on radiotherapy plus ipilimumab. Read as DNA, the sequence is TGCAGCGTCACCAGGGCCTCCGGCGAAAAACTGTTTTTT. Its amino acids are CSVTRASGEKLFF. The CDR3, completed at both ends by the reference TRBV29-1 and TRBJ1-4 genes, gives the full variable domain SAVISQKPSRDICQRGTSLTIQCQVDSQVTMMFWYRQQPGQSLTLIATANQGSEATYESGFVIDKFPISRPNLTFSTLTVSNMSPEDSSIYLCSVTRASGEKLFFGSGTQLSVL.